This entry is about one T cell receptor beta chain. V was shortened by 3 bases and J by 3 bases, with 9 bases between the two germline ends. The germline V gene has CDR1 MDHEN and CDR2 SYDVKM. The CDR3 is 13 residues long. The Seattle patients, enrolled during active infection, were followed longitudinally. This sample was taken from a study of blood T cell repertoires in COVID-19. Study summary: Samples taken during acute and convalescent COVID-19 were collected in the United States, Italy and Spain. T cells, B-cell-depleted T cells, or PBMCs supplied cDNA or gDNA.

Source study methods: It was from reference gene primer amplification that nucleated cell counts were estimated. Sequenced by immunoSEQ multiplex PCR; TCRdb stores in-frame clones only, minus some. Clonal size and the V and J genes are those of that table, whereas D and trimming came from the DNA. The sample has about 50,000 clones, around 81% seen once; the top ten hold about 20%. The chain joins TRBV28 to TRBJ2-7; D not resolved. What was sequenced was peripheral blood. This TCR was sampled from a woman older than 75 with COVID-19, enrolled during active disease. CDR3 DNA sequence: TGTGCCAGCAGTTTTCACATATACTACGAGCAGTACTTC. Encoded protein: CASSFHIYYEQYF.